This TCR beta chain was found in a study of early T cells in non-severe SARS-CoV-2 infection. Individual cDNA molecules received unique molecular identifiers during library preparation. In TCRdb, the 5' RACE reads were re-called with MiXCR into one record per CDR3 protein. Of 59,000 or so distinct CDR3 sequences listed, around 12% were seen once; the top ten hold 1.3% to 1.5%. General observations from the study: A preference for anti-spike CD8 responses marked VDJdb matching, which missed private and CD4 specificities.

Germline CDR1 is MNHEY and CDR2 is SVGAGI. This CDR3 has 13 residues. On this clonotype itself: Its antigen is undetermined. One base away lies a much larger clone, so this may be a sequencing read error.

The chain couples TRBV6-5 to TRBJ2-7; D unclear. This receptor was obtained from an adult who was a healthcare worker with PCR-confirmed SARS-CoV-2 infection or an uninfected control (not recorded which). The source material was whole blood, sampled at baseline. CDR3 sequence reads: CASSSDSGYEQCF. Here the CDR3 DNA reads TGTGCCAGCAGTTCAGACTCCGGCTACGAGCAGTGCTTC.